These 2 T cell receptor beta chains were sequenced from one sample in a study of cytomegalovirus exposure and HLA in healthy donors. With 60 Vbeta and 13 Jbeta primers, the PCR was carried out. Profiling relied on immunoSEQ multiplex PCR, and the TCRdb table lists in-frame clones only, not all of them. This table has about 89,000 clones, roughly three quarters appearing once. Sequenced: PBMCs. These receptors originate from a male donor in good health and CMV-seronegative.

CDR3 loop: CASSTHRDSNYGYTF. DNA for the CDR3: TGTGCCAGTAGTACCCACCGGGACAGCAACTATGGCTACACCTTC. This rearrangement joins TRBV19 to TRBJ1-2, with 7 nucleotides matching TRBD1. The CDR3 extends over 15 amino acids. J lost 2 bases, V lost 4 bases, and 7 bases had no gene match. Germline-derived CDR1 and CDR2 are LNHDA and SQIVND (reference sequence).

The J gene is TRBJ2-5, the V gene TRBV7-2, with D possibly being TRBD2 (6 bases). The CDR3 has 15 amino acids. Per the germline V gene, CDR1 is SGHTA and CDR2 is FQGNSA. V lost 4 bases and J 1 base, leaving 13 bases between the germline ends. Here the CDR3 reads CASSWGDGTQETQYF. CDR3 coding DNA: TGTGCCAGCAGCTGGGGGGACGGAACCCAAGAGACCCAGTACTTC.